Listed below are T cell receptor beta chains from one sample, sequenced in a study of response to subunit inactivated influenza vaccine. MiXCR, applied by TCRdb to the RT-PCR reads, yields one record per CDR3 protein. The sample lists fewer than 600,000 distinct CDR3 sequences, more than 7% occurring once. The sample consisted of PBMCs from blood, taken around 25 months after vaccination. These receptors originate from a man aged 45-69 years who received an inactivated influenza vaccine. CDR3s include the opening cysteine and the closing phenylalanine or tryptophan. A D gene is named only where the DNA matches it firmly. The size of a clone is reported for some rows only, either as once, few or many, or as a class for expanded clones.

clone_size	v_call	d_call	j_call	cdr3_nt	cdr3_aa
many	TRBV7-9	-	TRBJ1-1	TGTGCCAGCAGCCGAATCCGGGGGGGGAGGGTAGTCACTGAAGCTTTCTTT	CASSRIRGGRVVTEAFF
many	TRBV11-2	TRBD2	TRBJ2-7	TGTGCCAGCAGCTTATTCCTCGGGACTAGCGGGGGGGGGTACGAGCAGTACTTC	CASSLFLGTSGGGYEQYF
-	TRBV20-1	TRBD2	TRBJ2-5	TGCAGTGCAAAAAAGCGGGGGGGTAACCAAGAGACCCAGTACTTC	CSAKKRGGNQETQYF
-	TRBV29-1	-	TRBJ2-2	TGCAGCGTTGACACGGGCACCGGGGAGCTGTTTTTT	CSVDTGTGELFF
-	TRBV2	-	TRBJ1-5	TGTGCCAGCAGTGAAGTAGGGGCCAATCAGCCCCAGCATTTT	CASSEVGANQPQHF
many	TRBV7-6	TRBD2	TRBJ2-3	TGTGCCAGCAGCATAGGGACTAGCGGGAGCACAGATACGCAGTATTTT	CASSIGTSGSTDTQYF
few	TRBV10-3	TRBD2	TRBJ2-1	TGTGCCATCAGTGAGGCGGGAGGTACCTACAATGAGCAGTTCTTC	CAISEAGGTYNEQFF
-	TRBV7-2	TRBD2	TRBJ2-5	TGTGCCAGCAGCTTAGTCACAGCGGGGGGGCCCCAGTACTTC	CASSLVTAGGPQYF
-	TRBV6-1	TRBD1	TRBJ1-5	TGTGCCAGCATTGGGACAGTCAATCAGCCCCAGCATTTT	CASIGTVNQPQHF
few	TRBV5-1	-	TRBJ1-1	TGCGCCAGCAGCTTGGGACCGGGGCCAGGGGAAGCTTTCTTT	CASSLGPGPGEAFF
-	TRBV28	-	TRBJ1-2	TGTGCCAGCAAAAGAGGAGGGAGAGTTAACTATGGCTACACCTTC	CASKRGGRVNYGYTF
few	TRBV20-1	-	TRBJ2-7	TGCAGTGCCATACACGTATACGAGCAGTACTTC	CSAIHVYEQYF
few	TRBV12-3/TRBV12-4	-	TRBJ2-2	TGTGCCAGCAGCCATTTTATAGTGGGTGAGGGGACCGGGGAGCTGTTTTTT	CASSHFIVGEGTGELFF
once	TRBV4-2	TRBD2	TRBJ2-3	TGTGCCAGCAGCCGATCCGGGGGGGCAGATACGCAGTATTTT	CASSRSGGADTQYF
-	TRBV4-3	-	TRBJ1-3	TGCGCCAGCAGCCAAGATTTTGGACGGAGTACCATATATTTT	CASSQDFGRSTIYF
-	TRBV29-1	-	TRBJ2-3	TGCAGCGTCCTGTTCGGAGGGGATACGCAGTATTTT	CSVLFGGDTQYF
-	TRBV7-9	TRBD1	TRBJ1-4	TGTGCCAGCAGCTTAGCGGCGGACAGGAGTGAAAAACTGTTTTTT	CASSLAADRSEKLFF
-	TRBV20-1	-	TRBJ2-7	TGCAGTGCTAGAGATTGGCTAACCCCCTCCTACGAGCAGTACTTC	CSARDWLTPSYEQYF
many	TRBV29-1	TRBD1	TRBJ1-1	TGCAGCGTTGGAGTCGCTTCAGGGGGAACTGAAGCTTTCTTT	CSVGVASGGTEAFF
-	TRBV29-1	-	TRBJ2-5	TGCAGCGTTGTGGTAGGGTCAGAGACCCAGTACTTC	CSVVVGSETQYF
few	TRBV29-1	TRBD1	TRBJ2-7	TGCAGCGCCGTCCGGGACAGGGCCGAGCAGTACTTC	CSAVRDRAEQYF
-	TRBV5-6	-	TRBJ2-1	TGTGCCAGCAGCTTGTCTGGTCTCCCCTACAATGAGCAGTTCTTC	CASSLSGLPYNEQFF
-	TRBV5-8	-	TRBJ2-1	TGTGCCAGCAGCCCCGACTTCCTTGGTGCCTACAATGAGCAGTTCTTC	CASSPDFLGAYNEQFF
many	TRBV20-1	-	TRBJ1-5	TGCAGTGCTAGAGATTGGCCAGACAATCAGCCCCAGCATTTT	CSARDWPDNQPQHF
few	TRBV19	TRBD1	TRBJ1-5	TGTGCCAGTTCGGACAGGGGGCGCGAACAGCCCCAGCATTTT	CASSDRGREQPQHF
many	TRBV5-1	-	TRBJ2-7	TGCGCCAGCAGCTTTGACAGCCTCTACGAGCAGTACTTC	CASSFDSLYEQYF
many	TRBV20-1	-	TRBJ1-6	TGCAGTTCCCCCTCCGGGTCGGATTCACCCCTCCACTTT	CSSPSGSDSPLHF
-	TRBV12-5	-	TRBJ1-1	TGTGCTAGTGGTTTGGAACTGAACACTGAAGCTTTCTTT	CASGLELNTEAFF
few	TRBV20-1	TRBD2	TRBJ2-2	TGCAGTGCTAGCAAGACCGGGACTAGGTTGGCCGGGGAGCTGTTTTTT	CSASKTGTRLAGELFF
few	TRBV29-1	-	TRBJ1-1	TGCAGCGGGCGACAGGCGTCGAACACTGAAGCTTTCTTT	CSGRQASNTEAFF
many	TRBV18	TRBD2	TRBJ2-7	TGTGCCAGCTCACCACAAGGACTAGCGGACGCCTACGAGCAGTACTTC	CASSPQGLADAYEQYF
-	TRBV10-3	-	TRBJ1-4	TGTGCCATCAGTGACACTCCCGGAGCAAGGGAAAAACTGTTTTTT	CAISDTPGAREKLFF
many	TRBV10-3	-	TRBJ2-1	TGTGCCATCAGTGACCAGGGGAATGAGCAGTTCTTC	CAISDQGNEQFF
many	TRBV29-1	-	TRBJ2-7	TGCAGCGTTGATGTTGGGGCCAGTTCCTACGAGCAGTACTTC	CSVDVGASSYEQYF
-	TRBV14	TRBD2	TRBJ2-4	TGTGCCAGCAGCGCCTGGACTAGCGGGGGGCCTTTAGCCAAAAACATTCAGTACTTC	CASSAWTSGGPLAKNIQYF
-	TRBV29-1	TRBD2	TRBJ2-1	TGCAGCGTCGCCCGGGGAACTAGCGGGAATGAGCAGTTCTTC	CSVARGTSGNEQFF
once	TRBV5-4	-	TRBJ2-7	TGTGCCAGCAGCTTGCCCGCAGGGGATACGGGTGAGCAGTACTTC	CASSLPAGDTGEQYF
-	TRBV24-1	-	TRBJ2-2	TGTGCCACCAGTGATTTGCTACTAGCCGACGGAACGAACACCGGGGAGCTGTTTTTT	CATSDLLLADGTNTGELFF
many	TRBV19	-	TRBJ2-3	TGTGCCAGTAGCAAGACCGTGGCAGGGTTTTATTCAGATACGCAGTATTTT	CASSKTVAGFYSDTQYF
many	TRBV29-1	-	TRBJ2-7	TGCAGCGTTTCCCGGTCAAGCTCCTACGAGCAGTACTTC	CSVSRSSSYEQYF